The sequence of this T cell receptor (beta chain) was determined in a study of blood T cell repertoires in COVID-19. This CDR3 is 13 amino acids long. Germline lookup yields CDR1 LNHNV and CDR2 YYDKDF (reference sequence). The V and J ends lost 11 bases and 0 bases respectively, with 12 bases between them. TCRdb's table, derived via immunoSEQ multiplex PCR, lists solely in-frame clones and lacks some. The data hold about 100,000 clones, with just under 95% observed a single time. Input material: peripheral blood. The receptor was derived from a man between 65 and 85 years old with acute or convalescent COVID-19. The chain uses TRBV15 and TRBJ2-3, with D possibly matching TRBD2 (6 bases). The CDR3 spells CALRRDSTDTQYF. The CDR3 DNA follows: TGTGCCCTTCGGCGGGATAGCACAGATACGCAGTATTTT.